This note documents a single T cell receptor beta chain sequence. The specificity of this receptor is unknown. No base quality values were provided; no much bigger clone lies one nucleotide off. TCRbeta CDR3 regions were amplified from genomic DNA using the immunoSEQ Assay, a bias-controlled multiplex PCR. Turning to the authors' computational methods: The number of nucleated cells in each sample was estimated from the amplification of reference gene primers within the assay. To quantify the absolute abundance of each unique TCRbeta CDR3 rearrangement, sequence reads were collapsed and filtered. For each sample, productive Simpson clonality was calculated by taking the square root of Simpson's diversity index across productive rearrangements. TCRdb stores this immuneACCESS table with in-frame sequences only. Part of the clones is absent; in the studies checked, under half of the shortfall reflects unresolved V genes, and no reason is known for the rest. V and J calls and clone size are those listed in that table; D and trimming were worked out from the DNA. In this sample the table shows more than 250,000 clones, 92% of which occur a single time. Less than 20% of the sample comes from the top ten.

Measured from the cysteine to the phenylalanine, the CDR3 is 17 residues long. The DNA shown is the 51-base CDR3, in frame from base 1. Trimming costs V 4 bases and J 0 bases, and their ends lie 19 bases apart. According to the germline V gene, CDR1 reads SQVTM and CDR2 reads ANQGSEA. This sample was taken from a study of blood T cell repertoires in COVID-19 (dated by TCRdb to 2020 to 2021). Concerning the study at large: The collaborator samples originated in the United States, Italy and Spain and spanned the acute and convalescent phases of COVID-19. HLA class I and class II types, where available, came from metadata supplied by the sample provider rather than from assay-based typing. The prospective study material was composed of cDNA or gDNA derived from T cells, B-cell-depleted T cells, or PBMCs. Nearly every sample came with metadata listing a de-identified subject ID, COVID-19 status, age in years and sex. Samples came from the ongoing ImmuneRACE study (first 160 participants) plus 1,254 subjects from 6 global collaborators. A freely available public database, intended as a resource for researchers studying the immune response to SARS-CoV-2, is where the repertoires were released. The dataset comprised deeply sampled blood TCRbeta repertoires from subjects exposed to, actively infected with, or recovered from COVID-19. The full study reports these points: How much clinical and demographic metadata was included differed by source and by participant, and the metadata was provided uncurated.

Participants in the prospective study were aged about 18 to 89 years, lived in under 30 United States geographic areas, and enrolled through a virtual design. In the prospective study, participants were assigned to cohorts based on the clinical history participants reported in a screening survey and a study questionnaire. Recovered participants in ImmuneRACE Cohort 3 were defined as having two consecutive negative NP/OP PCR tests, clearance from a healthcare professional, or resolution of symptoms. Mobile phlebotomists in the prospective study collected whole blood, serum and a nasopharyngeal or oropharyngeal swab from every participant. Participants in the prospective study had the option to provide additional blood draws and questionnaires over a roughly two-month period. Prospective study blood samples were shipped either frozen or at room temperature before DNA extraction.

Sequencing was done on a sample of PBMCs or T cells enriched from blood (not recorded which). This receptor was taken from a woman in her 30s who had recovered from COVID-19. The rearranged segments are TRBV29-1 and TRBJ2-1; TRBD1 is a possible D gene, resting on 6 matching bases. The CDR3 protein: CSVVGRQVPSSYNEQFF. The sequenced DNA: TGCAGCGTTGTCGGGCGACAGGTTCCCTCCTCCTACAATGAGCAGTTCTTC.